This T cell receptor beta chain stems from a study of cytomegalovirus exposure and HLA in healthy donors. PCR employed 60 Vbeta and 13 Jbeta primers. Repertoires were generated with immunoSEQ multiplex PCR, while TCRdb's copy carries only in-frame clones and drops some. The sample includes 130,000 to 150,000 clones, over 65% seen only once; the top ten take 3%. Broader study findings: Available immune exposure information covered CMV serostatus only. Among donors in an Asian-associated ancestry cluster, a later analysis reportedly found fewer N-insertions than the roughly 700-donor mean. Accurate prediction of HLA-A and HLA-B alleles (for most subjects) was reportedly achieved from TCR beta sequences.

A note on this clone: Its antigen remains unidentified.

Material for sequencing was PBMCs. The TCR was taken from a man in his forties or fifties in good health and CMV-seropositive.

The CDR3 region is CASSFLRLDGGTDTQYF. CDR3 nucleotide sequence: TGCGCCAGCAGCTTCTTACGCCTGGACGGCGGGACAGATACGCAGTATTTT. The chain joins TRBV5-1 to TRBJ2-3; possibly TRBD2 for D (5 bases). The ends were cut back, 2 bases at V and 3 bases at J, with 19 bases in the middle. The germline V gene has CDR1 SGHRS and CDR2 YFSETQ. The CDR3 covers 17 residues.